This entry concerns a single TCR beta chain. Its antigen is undetermined. The record originates from a study of cytotoxic CD8 clonotypes in ibrutinib-treated CLL. Study-wide results and limits: Whereas clonality rose at ibrutinib response, it declined toward baseline at progression.

Assay: immunoSEQ multiplex PCR; the TCRdb copy retains only in-frame clones and omits some. The sample includes about 200,000 clones, 79% of them seen just once. Germline V gives CDR1 SNHLY, CDR2 FYNNEI. Trimming stripped 5 bases from V and 6 bases from J, with 8 bases between. The CDR3 spans 12 residues. The J gene is TRBJ2-1, the V gene TRBV2; D call uncertain. This sequence was found in a human donor with chronic lymphocytic leukemia. The sequences come from PBMCs, collected after 12 months of ibrutinib treatment. CDR3 residues: CASSTVPNEQFF. The CDR3 DNA is TGTGCCAGCAGTACCGTCCCCAATGAGCAGTTCTTC.